This T cell receptor (beta chain) derives from a study of T-cell reconstitution after alpha-beta-depleted transplantation in children. Findings and limits, study-wide: Hyperexpanded clones declined; after one year, newly produced T cells mostly supplied diversity. TCRbeta diversity was high at day 60 in some patients (a result of surviving recipient T cells and thymic progenitors).

To note about this clonotype: Antigen: not known. Since a much larger clone is just one base distant, this may be a read error.

Preparation of the TCRbeta library involved a method that used unique molecular identifiers. One entry per CDR3 protein, called by TCRdb with MiXCR from the PCR reads. Here the sample spans about 150,000 distinct CDR3 sequences, over 8.5% being singletons. The receptor comes from a boy aged 2 to 10 with acute myeloid leukemia, due to receive a stem cell transplant. The sample consisted of PBMCs, taken before TCRalphabeta/CD19-depleted stem cell transplant.

For the CDR3, the DNA is TGCAGCGACCCGACAAGGGAGACCGGGGAGCTGTTTTTT. Its protein product is CSDPTRETGELFF. The chain joins TRBV29-1 to TRBJ2-2; the D gene is possibly TRBD2 (5 bases). The V and J ends lost 7 bases and 5 bases respectively, with 14 bases between them. CDR1 and CDR2 (germline): SQVTM, ANQGSEA. This CDR3 has 13 residues.